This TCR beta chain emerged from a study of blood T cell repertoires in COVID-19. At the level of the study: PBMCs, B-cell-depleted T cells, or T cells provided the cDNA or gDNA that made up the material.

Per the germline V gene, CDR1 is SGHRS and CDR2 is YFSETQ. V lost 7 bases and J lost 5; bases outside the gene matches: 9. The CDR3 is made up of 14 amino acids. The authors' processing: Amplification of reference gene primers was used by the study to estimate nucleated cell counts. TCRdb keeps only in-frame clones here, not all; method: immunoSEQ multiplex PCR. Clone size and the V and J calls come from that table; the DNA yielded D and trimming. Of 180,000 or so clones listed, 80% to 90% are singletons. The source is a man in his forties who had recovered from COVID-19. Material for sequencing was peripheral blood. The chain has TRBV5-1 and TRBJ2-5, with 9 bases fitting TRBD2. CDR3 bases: TGCGCCAGCGCGGGACTAGCATTCGGGGAGACCCAGTACTTC. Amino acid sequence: CASAGLAFGETQYF.